Shown below are 27 T cell receptor beta chains from a single sample sequenced in a study of T-cell reconstitution after alpha-beta-depleted transplantation in children. Unique molecular identifiers tagged the TCRbeta library. TCRdb called the PCR reads again in MiXCR, with one record for every CDR3 protein. Here the sample spans hundreds of thousands of distinct CDR3 sequences, more than 20% being singletons. Material: PBMCs, mostly from graft donor cells, obtained 360 days after TCRalphabeta/CD19-depleted stem cell transplant. These TCRs come from a boy younger than two who had a stem cell transplant for acute myeloid leukemia, so the T cells may come from the graft donor.

This clonotype appeared many times. The V and J genes are TRBV20-1 and TRBJ1-3; D gene uncertain. The V end was cut by 3 bases, the J end by 1 base, with 10 bases between. The CDR3 runs 14 residues. Germline V lookup: CDR1 DFQATT, CDR2 SNEGSKA (reference sequence). The CDR3 region has the DNA TGCAGTGCTAGCGTGCATGGGTCTGGAAACACCATATATTTT. This gives the protein CSASVHGSGNTIYF.

The sample holds many counts of this clonotype. This chain links TRBV7-8 with TRBJ2-3; D possibly matches TRBD1 or TRBD2 (6 bases each). CDR3 size: 15 residues. V shed 5 bases and J shed 5 bases, with 17 bases lying between them. Germline V CDR1 and CDR2: SGHVS, FQNEAQ. The CDR3 loop is CASSLSGGTIDTQYF. The CDR3 DNA sequence: TGTGCCAGCAGCCTCTCTGGGGGGACAATAGATACGCAGTATTTT.

This sequence joins TRBV12-3 or TRBV12-4 and TRBJ1-2; D is uncertain. This CDR3 region has 13 residues. The germline V and J ends were trimmed by 0 bases and 7 bases, with 9 bases remaining between them. The DNA of the CDR3 is TGTGCCAGCAGTTTAGCGCTGCGGCGTGGCTACACCTTC. Translation: CASSLALRRGYTF.

The V and J genes are TRBV20-1 and TRBJ2-1, with TRBD1 identical over 7 bases. The length of the CDR3 is 13 residues. Germline lookup yields CDR1 DFQATT and CDR2 SNEGSKA (reference sequence). V was pared by 5 bases and J by 0 bases, with 1 base of the junction left unmatched. CDR3: CSAGTASYNEQFF. CDR3 sequence (DNA): TGCAGTGCTGGGACAGCCTCCTACAATGAGCAGTTCTTC.

This clonotype was observed many times. The chain uses TRBV7-9 and TRBJ2-1; D is perhaps TRBD1 (6 bases). Per germline, CDR1 SEHNR and CDR2 FQNEAQ (reference sequence). V was clipped by 2 bases and J by 3 bases, with 14 bases between them. The CDR3 is made up of 16 amino acids. The CDR3 DNA reads as TGTGCCAGCAGCTTAATTGGGGGCTCGAACTACAATGAGCAGTTCTTC. Amino acids: CASSLIGGSNYNEQFF. Complete variable domain (other parts from reference TRBV7-9 and TRBJ2-1): DTGVSQNPRHKITKRGQNVTFRCDPISEHNRLYWYRQTLGQGPEFLTYFQNEAQLEKSRLLSDRFSAERPKGSFSTLEIQRTEQGDSAMYLCASSLIGGSNYNEQFFGPGTRLTVL.

The chain recombines TRBV12-1 with TRBJ1-6. TRBV12-1 is described as a pseudogene. The CDR3 sequence is 15 residues long. The CDR3 loop reads CASSFHRGINSPLHF. The DNA of the CDR3 is TGTGCCAGCAGCTTTCATCGTGGCATAAACTCACCCCTCCACTTT.

The chain joins TRBV10-3 to TRBJ1-1; a possible D gene is TRBD1 (5 bases). V lost 0 bases and J lost 4, with 12 bases in between. There are 15 residues in the CDR3. Germline V gene data show CDR1 as ENHRY and CDR2 as SYGVKD. The DNA of the CDR3 is TGTGCCATCAGTGAGTCGGGGGGGTTGGGCACTGAAGCTTTCTTT. It translates to CAISESGGLGTEAFF.

The V and J genes are TRBV11-2 and TRBJ1-5; perhaps TRBD1 as D (6 bases). CDR3 length equals 14 residues. Germline CDR1 SGHAT, CDR2 FQNNGV. V gave up 1 base and J gave up 6 bases, with 10 bases separating them. The CDR3 sequence is CASSLAGASQPQHF. As DNA, the CDR3 is TGTGCCAGCAGCTTAGCAGGGGCCAGTCAGCCCCAGCATTTT.

V usage is TRBV18 and J usage is TRBJ2-4; maybe TRBD1 (6 bases). V was cut by 5 bases and J by 6 bases, with 20 bases left in between. The CDR3 extends over 16 amino acids. The germline V gene encodes CDR1 KGHSH and CDR2 LQKENI. The CDR3 bases are TGTGCCAGCTCATATCAGGGGCAAGAGGGAGCAAACATTCAGTACTTC. This sequence encodes CASSYQGQEGANIQYF. Full variable domain (missing parts from reference TRBV18 and TRBJ2-4): NAGVMQNPRHLVRRRGQEARLRCSPMKGHSHVYWYRQLPEEGLKFMVYLQKENIIDESGMPKERFSAEFPKEGPSILRIQQVVRGDSAAYFCASSYQGQEGANIQYFGAGTRLSVL.

In DNA form, the CDR3 reads TGCAGTGCTAGAAAACGGGACAGGGAGTACGAGCAGTACTTC. Translation: CSARKRDREYEQYF. The chain uses TRBV20-1 and TRBJ2-7; 9 bases fit TRBD1. The CDR3 has 14 amino acids. CDR1 and CDR2 from the germline V gene are DFQATT and SNEGSKA (reference sequence). V was pared by 2 bases and J by 4 bases, with 6 bases of the junction left unmatched.

This chain uses TRBV7-9 with TRBJ2-3; D gene uncertain. Germline V lookup: CDR1 SEHNR, CDR2 FQNEAQ (reference sequence). This CDR3 comprises 14 residues. Trimming shortened V by 5 bases and J by 4 bases, and 13 bases separated the two germline ends. For the CDR3, the DNA is TGTGCCAGCAGCCCTATGCAGACGCCAGATACGCAGTATTTT. It specifies CASSPMQTPDTQYF.

The chain joins TRBV24-1 to TRBJ2-2; the D is unclear. Germline V CDR1 and CDR2: KGHDR, SFDVKD. V lost 2 bases and J lost 6, with 9 bases in between. CDR3 length: 14 residues. The CDR3 region is CATSDSNPPGELFF. CDR3 nucleotide sequence: TGTGCCACCAGTGATTCCAATCCCCCCGGGGAGCTGTTTTTT.

The rearrangement joins TRBV20-1 to TRBJ1-5; D is uncertain. With 0 bases removed from V and 3 bases from J, the gap between germline ends came to 15 bases. CDR3 size: 16 residues. Germline CDR1 is DFQATT and CDR2 is SNEGSKA (reference sequence). The CDR3 DNA reads TGCAGTGCTAGAGATCCTGGGAGGGCGACCAATCAGCCCCAGCATTTT. Protein sequence: CSARDPGRATNQPQHF.

The chain is built from TRBV4-2 and TRBJ2-2; 13 positions match TRBD2. The CDR3 is 16 residues long. Germline CDR1 LGHNA, CDR2 YNFKEQ. Germline trimming cut 4 bases from V and 3 bases from J; bases unmatched to any gene: 2. CDR3 amino acids: CASSPGTSGDTGELFF. Here the CDR3 DNA reads TGTGCCAGCAGCCCCGGGACTAGCGGGGACACCGGGGAGCTGTTTTTT.

This chain uses TRBV20-1 with TRBJ2-3; no reliable D call. Trimming left V 6 bases short and J 6 bases short, with 16 bases between. Germline loops: CDR1 DFQATT, CDR2 SNEGSKA (reference sequence). The CDR3 loop spans 13 amino acids. CDR3 sequence (DNA): TGCAGTGCGCTGGGTCCCTCTGGGGATACGCAGTATTTT. Encoded protein: CSALGPSGDTQYF.

The chain combines TRBV20-1 with TRBJ1-1; maybe TRBD1 (5 bases). This CDR3 is built from 14 residues. The germline V and J ends were trimmed by 2 bases and 10 bases, with 20 bases remaining between them. In germline, CDR1 is DFQATT, CDR2 SNEGSKA (reference sequence). The DNA of the CDR3 is TGCAGTGCTAGATCCGTGACAGTTTCGGCTGGAGCTTTCTTT. The encoded protein is CSARSVTVSAGAFF.

This chain connects TRBV29-1 to TRBJ2-1, with 13 nucleotides matching TRBD2. Germline values: CDR1 SQVTM, CDR2 ANQGSEA. Trimming took 7 bases from V and 9 from J; bases not matched to a gene: 9. The CDR3 sequence is 14 residues long. In DNA form, the CDR3 reads TGCAGCGCCCGGACTAGCGGGGGAGGGGTTGAGCAGTTCTTC. Protein: CSARTSGGGVEQFF.

About this clonotype: This sequence may be a read error, since a much larger clone differs from it by one base. The chain carries TRBV12-3 or TRBV12-4 and TRBJ1-1; D gene uncertain. CDR3 length: 12 amino acids. CDR3 sequence (DNA): TGTGCCAGCAAGGTCCTGAACACTGAAGTTTTCTTT. This translates into CASKVLNTEVFF.

This clonotype was detected ten times or more. The chain joins TRBV9 to TRBJ2-7, with D possibly TRBD2 on 6 matching bases. The germline V gene has CDR1 SGDLS and CDR2 YYNGEE. With 0 bases removed from V and 4 bases from J, the gap between germline ends came to 14 bases. The CDR3 extends over 15 amino acids. The CDR3 region is CASSVEGGEGYEQYF. In DNA, the CDR3 is TGTGCCAGCAGCGTAGAGGGCGGGGAAGGGTACGAGCAGTACTTC. Full variable domain (outside the CDR3, taken from reference TRBV9 and TRBJ2-7): DSGVTQTPKHLITATGQRVTLRCSPRSGDLSVYWYQQSLDQGLQFLIQYYNGEERAKGNILERFSAQQFPDLHSELNLSSLELGDSALYFCASSVEGGEGYEQYFGPGTRLTVT.

This clonotype has only a few counts. This rearrangement joins TRBV12-3 or TRBV12-4 to TRBJ1-1, with a weak D call TRBD1 (5 bases). The ends were cut back, 8 bases at V and 7 bases at J, with 17 bases in the middle. The CDR3 is made up of 13 amino acids. DNA of the CDR3: TGTGCCAGCGCACGAAGGGAGAGGGGTGAAGCTTTCTTT. It encodes CASARRERGEAFF.

This clonotype was picked up many times. This chain links TRBV5-1 with TRBJ2-7; the match to TRBD2 covers 7 bases. V was clipped by 4 bases and J by 1 base; unmatched bases: 2. CDR1 and CDR2 from the germline V gene are SGHRS and YFSETQ. The CDR3 extends over 13 amino acids. DNA for the CDR3: TGCGCCAGCAGCGGGGGGGATTCCTACGAGCAGTACTTC. This sequence encodes CASSGGDSYEQYF. The entire variable domain, with the rest obtained from reference TRBV5-1 and TRBJ2-7, is as follows: KAGVTQTPRYLIKTRGQQVTLSCSPISGHRSVSWYQQTPGQGLQFLFEYFSETQRNKGNFPGRFSGRQFSNSRSEMNVSTLELGDSALYLCASSGGDSYEQYFGPGTRLTVT.

V and J are TRBV29-1 and TRBJ2-3; D is unresolved. V lost 3 bases and J lost 1, with 5 bases in between. This CDR3 has 12 amino acids. The germline V gene has CDR1 SQVTM and CDR2 ANQGSEA. The CDR3 here is CSVDIGTDTQYF. CDR3 sequence (DNA): TGCAGCGTTGATATCGGCACAGATACGCAGTATTTT.

This clonotype was counted a few times. J is TRBJ1-5 and V is TRBV18; the D is unclear. Germline V gene data show CDR1 as KGHSH and CDR2 as LQKENI. Trimming pared 3 bases from V and 7 bases from J, leaving 13 bases between. This CDR3 has 14 residues. The CDR3 loop is CASSPEIGDQPQHF. The DNA for the CDR3 is TGTGCCAGCTCACCTGAAATCGGCGACCAGCCCCAGCATTTT.

This clonotype was detected only once. The chain carries TRBV28 and TRBJ2-2, with no clear D. V gave up 6 bases and J gave up 1 base, with 6 bases separating them. The CDR3 has 13 residues. Germline V gives CDR1 MDHEN, CDR2 SYDVKM. The DNA for the CDR3 is TGTGCCAGCAGATGGGGGAACACCGGGGAGCTGTTTTTT. This translates into CASRWGNTGELFF.

Only a few counts were recorded for this clonotype. The rearrangement links TRBV29-1 to TRBJ1-2; D unclear. V was pared by 3 bases and J by 4 bases, with 9 bases between. Looked up from germline, CDR1 is SQVTM and CDR2 is ANQGSEA. The CDR3 runs to 12 residues. The CDR3 here is CSVDSSVYGYTF. The DNA of the CDR3 is TGCAGCGTTGATTCGTCCGTCTATGGCTACACCTTC.

At least ten counts were recorded for this clonotype. J is TRBJ2-4 and V is TRBV5-6; maybe TRBD1 (6 bases). Germline CDR1 and CDR2: SGHDT and YYEEEE. There are 16 residues in the CDR3. Deletions cut 0 bases from V and 0 bases from J, with 10 bases between. The CDR3, as DNA: TGTGCCAGCAGCTTGGGGGGGCCCCTAGCCAAAAACATTCAGTACTTC. Its translation is CASSLGGPLAKNIQYF.

This chain links TRBV7-6 with TRBJ2-1, with TRBD2 as a possible D gene (5 bases). Germline V gene lookup returns CDR1 SGHVS and CDR2 FNYEAQ. With 1 base removed from V and 5 bases from J, the gap between germline ends came to 12 bases. CDR3 length: 15 amino acids. Here the CDR3 DNA reads TGTGCCAGCAGCTTAGGCCAGACTACCAACAATGAGCAGTTCTTC. Translation: CASSLGQTTNNEQFF.